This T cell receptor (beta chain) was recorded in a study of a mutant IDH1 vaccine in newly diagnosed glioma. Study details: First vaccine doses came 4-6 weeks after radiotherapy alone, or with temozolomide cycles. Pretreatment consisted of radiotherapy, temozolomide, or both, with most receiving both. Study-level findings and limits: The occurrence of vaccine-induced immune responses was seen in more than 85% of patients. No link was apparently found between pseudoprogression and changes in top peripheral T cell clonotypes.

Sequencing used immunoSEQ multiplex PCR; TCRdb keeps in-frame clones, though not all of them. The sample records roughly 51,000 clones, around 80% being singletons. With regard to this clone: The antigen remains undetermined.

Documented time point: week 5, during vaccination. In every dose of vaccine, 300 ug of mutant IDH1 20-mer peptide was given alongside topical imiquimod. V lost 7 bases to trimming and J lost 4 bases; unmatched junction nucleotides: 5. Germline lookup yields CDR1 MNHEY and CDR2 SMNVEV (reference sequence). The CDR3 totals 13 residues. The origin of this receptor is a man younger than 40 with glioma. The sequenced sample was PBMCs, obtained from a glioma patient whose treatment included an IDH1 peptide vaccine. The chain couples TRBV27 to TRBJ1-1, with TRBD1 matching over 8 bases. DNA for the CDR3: TGTGCCAGCAAACCTGGACAGGGCACTGAAGCTTTCTTT. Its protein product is CASKPGQGTEAFF.